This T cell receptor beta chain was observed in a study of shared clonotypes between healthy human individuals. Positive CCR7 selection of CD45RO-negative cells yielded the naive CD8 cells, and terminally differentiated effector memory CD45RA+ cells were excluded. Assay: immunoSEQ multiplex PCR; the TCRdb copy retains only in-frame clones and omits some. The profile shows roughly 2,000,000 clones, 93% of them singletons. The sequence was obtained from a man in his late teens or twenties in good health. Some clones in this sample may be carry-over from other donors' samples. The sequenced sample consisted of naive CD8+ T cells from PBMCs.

This chain's CDR3 is CASSYSTGRDDYGYTF. CDR3 nucleotides: TGTGCCAGCAGTTACTCTACAGGCAGGGACGACTATGGCTACACCTTC. The J gene is TRBJ1-2, the V gene TRBV6-5, with D maybe TRBD1 (5 bases). CDR3 length: 16 amino acids. Trimming stripped 0 bases from V and 3 bases from J, with 14 bases between. CDR1 MNHEY and CDR2 SVGAGI come from the germline V gene.